This T cell receptor (beta chain) originates from a study of graft-versus-host responses after intestinal transplantation. Trimming cost V 6 bases and J 4 bases, with 16 bases left between them. The V gene's germline CDR1 is LNHNV and CDR2 YYDKDF (reference sequence). The CDR3 extends over 14 amino acids. Study results and caveats: GvH clones surfaced in recipient marrow, some emerging earlier in ileum or blood.

Sequencing was performed with immunoSEQ multiplex PCR; in TCRdb, only in-frame clones are kept and a portion is missing. The profile shows some 90,000 clones, 85% to 95% of them singletons. On this clone itself: Antigen: not known.

The chain has TRBV15 and TRBJ2-7; D perhaps matches TRBD1 (6 bases). The sample consisted of unstimulated CD8+ T cells sorted from spleen or lymph node cells, taken before intestinal transplant. This clonotype was sampled from a human donor who received an intestinal transplant. The CDR3 sequence is CATSSIRGRYEQYF. The CDR3 bases are TGTGCCACCAGTTCAATCAGGGGTCGGTACGAGCAGTACTTC. The full variable domain, completed using reference TRBV15 and TRBJ2-7, is DAMVIQNPRYQVTQFGKPVTLSCSQTLNHNVMYWYQQKSSQAPKLLFHYYDKDFNNEADTPDNFQSRRPNTSFCFLDIRSPGLGDTAMYLCATSSIRGRYEQYFGPGTRLTVT.